This T cell receptor (beta chain) was identified during a study of metastatic and nonmetastatic thyroid tumors. Looking at the study overall: Across peripheral blood and tumor or nodule tissue samples taken from malignant and benign thyroid patients, the repertoires were compared with one another.

This clone was counted at least ten times. Treatment of any kind had been given to no patient before thyroid surgery. The V gene lost 1 base and the J gene lost 3 bases, with 13 bases spanning the gap. The CDR3 is made up of 16 amino acids. Germline values: CDR1 SGHVS, CDR2 FQNEAQ. TCRdb reassembled clones from the PCR reads with MiXCR. The top ten clones hold under 20% of a sample with approximately 37,000 clones, approximately 16% of them seen once. V gene TRBV7-8 combines with J gene TRBJ1-5; D gene unclear. This TCR derives from a male donor with papillary thyroid cancer or a benign thyroid nodule (not recorded which). Some clones in this sample may be carry-over from other donors' samples. Material: blood. Here the CDR3 DNA reads TGTGCCAGCAGCTTAGTTGGGCAGAGCTTCAATCAGCCCCAGCATTTT. Its translation: CASSLVGQSFNQPQHF.